A single sample is the source of the 26 T cell receptor beta chains below, sequenced in a study of tumor and adjacent non-tumor tissue in lung cancer. Three rounds of nested PCR, following a modified ARM-PCR protocol, produced the TCRbeta library. TCRdb passed the multiplex PCR reads through MiXCR, listing each CDR3 protein once. The sample lists 40,000 or so distinct CDR3 sequences; about three fifths were seen once. The template was RNA from unsorted bulk tissue. The normal lung tissue was taken more than 3 cm from the tumor edge. The specimen sequenced was distant non-tumor lung tissue. These receptors came from a man aged 50 to 60 with non-small cell lung cancer.

In regard to this clonotype: One end of the junction does not line up with germline, which may come from a read error. The genes are TRBV11-3 and TRBJ2-1; D remains ambiguous. This CDR3 has 14 amino acids. Germline V CDR1 and CDR2: SGHNT, YENEEA. CDR3 loop: CASGLRHGYNEQFF. Written as DNA, the CDR3 is TGTGCCAGCGGCTTAAGACACGGGTATAACGAGCAGTTCTTC.

As regards this clonotype: At one end, the junction sequence differs from germline, possibly due to a read error. V gene TRBV4-2 combines with J gene TRBJ2-3; D might be TRBD2 (6 bases). CDR3 length: 18 amino acids. Per germline, CDR1 LGHNA and CDR2 YNFKEQ. CDR3 sequence reads: CASGQDVSGASATDTQYF. The CDR3 bases are TGTGCCAGCGGCCAAGATGTGTCCGGTGCTAGCGCAACAGATACGCAGTATTTT.

To note about this clonotype: As the CDR3 is not closed by the conserved phenylalanine or tryptophan, this likely results from a read error. The CDR3 sequence is CASSATDRVKVGYEQYY. The CDR3 DNA is TGCGCCAGCAGTGCGACCGACAGGGTAAAGGTTGGGTACGAGCAGTACTAC. The chain carries TRBV10-2 and TRBJ2-7, with 7 bases that match TRBD1. Losses at the gene ends were 4 bases for V and 4 bases for J; bases not matched to a gene: 16. Germline CDR1 is WSHSY and CDR2 is SAAADI. The CDR3 extends over 17 amino acids.

Regarding this clonotype: Here the CDR3 omits its conserved ending phenylalanine or tryptophan, so a read error is the likely source. Here the CDR3 reads CASSYYGGDDTQYP. The CDR3 region has the DNA TGTGCCAGCAGTTACTACGGGGGGGACGATACGCAGTATCCT. V is TRBV6-5 and J is TRBJ2-3; 8 bases agree with TRBD2. The germline V gene encodes CDR1 MNHEY and CDR2 SVGAGI. The J segment lost 6 bases and the V segment lost 1 base, leaving 3 bases of the junction unmatched. The CDR3 loop spans 14 amino acids.

In the case of this clonotype: A much more abundant neighbour one base away suggests this may be a read error. Because it lacks the conserved phenylalanine or tryptophan at the end, this CDR3 is likely a read error. The chain links TRBV11-2 to TRBJ2-7; unclear D gene. The V gene lost 1 base and the J gene lost 0 bases, with 7 bases spanning the gap. Per the germline V gene, CDR1 is SGHAT and CDR2 is FQNNGV. CDR3 length: 14 amino acids. CDR3: CASSLVSNSYEQYS. CDR3 DNA: TGTGCCAGCAGCTTAGTCTCAAACTCCTACGAGCAGTACTCC.

Of note for this clonotype: This may stem from a read error, because a much larger clone lies one nucleotide away. V and J are TRBV5-5 and TRBJ2-3; TRBD1 might be the D (5 bases). V lost 6 bases to trimming and J lost 1 base, with 15 bases between them. The CDR3 spans 15 residues. Germline loops: CDR1 SGHKS, CDR2 YYEKEE (reference sequence). Written as DNA, the CDR3 is TGTGCCAGCATCTCCCAGGGCGATGGCACAGATACGCAGTATTTT. Its protein product is CASISQGDGTDTQYF. Based on the CDR3 plus reference TRBV5-5 and TRBJ2-3, the full variable domain is DAGVTQSPTHLIKTRGQQVTLRCSPISGHKSVSWYQQVLGQGPQFIFQYYEKEERGRGNFPDRFSARQFPNYSSELNVNALLLGDSALYLCASISQGDGTDTQYFGPGTRLTVL.

Concerning this clonotype: Germline is not matched at one junction end, which may reflect a read error. The rearrangement uses TRBV5-4 and TRBJ2-7; D possibly matches TRBD1 or TRBD2 (5 bases each). CDR1 is SGHNT and CDR2 is YYREEE in the germline V gene (reference sequence). The CDR3 is made up of 12 amino acids. Here the CDR3 DNA reads TGTGCCAACACAGGCTCTGACTACAAGCAGTACTTC. Encoded protein: CANTGSDYKQYF. Full variable domain (outside the CDR3, taken from reference TRBV5-4 and TRBJ2-7): ETGVTQSPTHLIKTRGQQVTLRCSSQSGHNTVSWYQQALGQGPQFIFQYYREEENGRGNFPPRFSGLQFPNYSSELNVNALELDDSALYLCANTGSDYKQYFGPGTRLTVT.

This chain connects TRBV5-8 to TRBJ2-1; 7 bases fit TRBD1. V lost 4 bases and J lost 0; bases outside the gene matches: 7. This CDR3 contains 16 residues. Germline CDR1 reads SGHTS; CDR2 reads YDEGEE. This CDR3 reads CASSRQTGNSYNEQFF. Here the CDR3 DNA reads TGTGCCAGCAGCCGACAGACAGGGAACTCCTACAATGAGCAGTTCTTC.

The sample holds many counts of this clonotype. The CDR3 DNA reads as TGTGCCAGCAGACGCAGACAACTAGCGAACAGCTACGAGCAGTACTTC. Translated, it gives CASRRRQLANSYEQYF. The chain joins TRBV12-3 or TRBV12-4 to TRBJ2-7; the match to TRBD2 covers 7 bases. CDR3 length: 16 amino acids. V shed 6 bases, J shed 3 bases, and the junction held 14 bases outside the gene matches.

About this clonotype: One end of the junction does not line up with germline, which may come from a read error. The V call is TRBV4-1, the J call TRBJ1-1, with 7 positions matching TRBD1. There are 16 residues in the CDR3. The germline V gene has CDR1 MGHRA and CDR2 YSYEKL. The CDR3 DNA reads as TGCGCCAGCAACCGAGACCTACCGACAGGGTTGTCTGAAGCCTTCTTT. It yields the protein CASNRDLPTGLSEAFF.

For this clonotype: The conserved final phenylalanine or tryptophan is absent from the CDR3, which likely points to a read error. J is TRBJ1-1 and V is TRBV2; D is undetermined. V was cut by 6 bases and J by 10 bases, with 24 bases left in between. This CDR3 region has 15 residues. Germline V lookup: CDR1 SNHLY, CDR2 FYNNEI. The CDR3 DNA is TGTGCCAGCAGCGAGAGGAGAGTGATGGGCACGGGAGCTTTCCTT. Residues: CASSERRVMGTGAFL.

This clonotype was recorded at least ten times. This sequence joins TRBV7-9 and TRBJ2-7; TRBD1 matches 9 bases. Germline-derived CDR1 and CDR2 are SEHNR and FQNEAQ (reference sequence). This CDR3 has 13 amino acids. The J segment lost 4 bases and the V segment lost 5 bases, leaving 3 bases of the junction unmatched. CDR3 bases: TGTGCCAGCAGCCCAGGGACAGGGTACGAGCAGTACTTC. Translating gives CASSPGTGYEQYF.

About this clonotype itself: A read error may explain this, as a much larger clone is one base away. The chain joins TRBV6-6 to TRBJ1-1; 8 bases match TRBD1. The V gene end was trimmed by 2 bases and the J gene end by 0 bases; junction bases not matched to a gene: 11. Germline V gives CDR1 MNHNY, CDR2 SVGAGI (reference sequence). The CDR3 totals 18 residues. The CDR3 protein is CASSYHHRTGRMNTEAFF. The CDR3 nucleotides are TGTGCCAGCAGTTACCACCACCGGACAGGGCGCATGAACACTGAAGCTTTCTTT.

About this clonotype itself: Given the absence of the conserved phenylalanine or tryptophan at the CDR3 end, a read error is likely. The genes are TRBV29-1 and TRBJ1-2; a weak D match, TRBD1 (6 bases). The length of the CDR3 is 11 residues. Germline V gene lookup returns CDR1 SQVTM and CDR2 ANQGSEA. V shed 5 bases and J shed 6 bases, with 10 bases lying between them. The CDR3 sequence is CSVRDNHGYTL. In nucleotides, the CDR3 is TGCAGCGTTCGGGACAACCATGGCTACACCCTC.

This clonotype turned up a few times. Given a much more abundant clone one base away, this may be a read error. This chain links TRBV4-2 with TRBJ1-1; a weak D match, TRBD1 (6 bases). The CDR3 has 15 amino acids. Germline-derived CDR1 and CDR2 are LGHNA and YNFKEQ. V was trimmed by 0 bases and J by 7 bases, leaving 15 bases between them. DNA for the CDR3: TGTGCCAGCAGCCAAGATGGGGCCGGGGACATTGAAGCTTTCTTT. The encoded protein is CASSQDGAGDIEAFF.

This clonotype was seen at least ten times. V and J are TRBV20-1 and TRBJ2-7; D remains ambiguous. The V and J ends lost 4 bases and 6 bases respectively, with 16 bases between them. Germline V gives CDR1 DFQATT, CDR2 SNEGSKA (reference sequence). The CDR3 runs to 13 residues. CDR3 coding DNA: TGCAGTGCTAACCGGGCAGGACCTGGCGAGCAGTACTTC. It codes for CSANRAGPGEQYF.

The rearrangement joins TRBV20-1 to TRBJ2-1, with D perhaps TRBD1 (5 bases). V dropped 5 bases and J dropped 6 bases, with 17 bases sitting between them. The CDR3 sequence is 14 residues long. Germline V gene lookup returns CDR1 DFQATT and CDR2 SNEGSKA (reference sequence). CDR3 nucleotide sequence: TGCAGTGCTCCATCGGACATGTTTGGCAATGAGCAGTTCTTC. This sequence encodes CSAPSDMFGNEQFF.

A remark on this clonotype: A read error may be the cause here, since a much bigger clone is one base away. The V call is TRBV24-1, the J call TRBJ2-2; D tentatively fits TRBD1 or TRBD2 (5 bases each). Germline V lookup: CDR1 KGHDR, CDR2 SFDVKD. The CDR3 runs 17 residues. For the CDR3, the DNA is TGTGCCACCAGTCCGGCAGGGATGGGCTCGAACACCGGGGAGCTGTTATTT. Its protein is CATSPAGMGSNTGELLF.

This clonotype was seen a few times. A much larger clone differs from this one at a single base, so this may be a read error. J is TRBJ2-3 and V is TRBV5-1, with 7 bases lining up with TRBD1. Germline V gene sequence: CDR1 SGHRS, CDR2 YFSETQ. The length of the CDR3 is 14 residues. DNA of the CDR3: TGCACCAGCAGCTACGGACAGGACACAGATACGCAGTATTTT. Translating it yields CTSSYGQDTDTQYF.

The genes are TRBV21-1 and TRBJ2-3; no check of the table's D call, TRBD2, against the DNA was made. TRBV21-1 is annotated as a pseudogene. This CDR3 has 17 amino acids. CDR3 residues: CASKEGTSGRRADTQYF. The CDR3 bases are TGTGCCAGCAAAGAGGGGACTAGCGGGAGACGGGCGGATACGCAGTATTTT.

A remark on this clonotype: A much bigger clone sits one base away, suggesting this may be a read error. The V and J genes are TRBV5-1 and TRBJ2-5, with a tentative D call TRBD2 (5 bases). This CDR3 comprises 14 residues. Germline values: CDR1 SGHRS, CDR2 YFSETQ. V was cut by 1 base and J by 6 bases, with 13 bases left in between. CDR3 DNA sequence: TGCGCCAGCAGCTTGTCACCCGGGGTACAGACCCAGTACTTC. Encoded protein: CASSLSPGVQTQYF.

There are many counts of this clonotype. This chain connects TRBV10-3 to TRBJ2-7; a weak D match, TRBD2 (6 bases). Deletions cut 5 bases from V and 0 bases from J, with 11 bases between. CDR3 length equals 14 residues. CDR1 ENHRY and CDR2 SYGVKD come from the germline V gene. CDR3 nucleotide sequence: TGTGCCATCAGTCCGGGACTGAACTCCTACGAGCAGTACTTC. Translation gives CAISPGLNSYEQYF.

This clonotype was recorded a few times. This CDR3 is missing its conserved last phenylalanine or tryptophan, likely due to a read error. The rearrangement joins TRBV12-3 or TRBV12-4 to TRBJ2-2, with 8 bases identical to TRBD2. The CDR3 loop spans 16 amino acids. CDR3 sequence reads: CASSSPGLVATWELFS. CDR3 bases: TGTGCCAGCAGTTCTCCGGGACTAGTGGCCACCTGGGAGCTGTTTTCT.

The J gene is TRBJ2-1, the V gene TRBV27; no firm D call. The CDR3 runs 15 residues. Trimming cost V 2 bases and J 5 bases, with 13 bases left between them. Germline V gives CDR1 MNHEY, CDR2 SMNVEV (reference sequence). The CDR3 nucleotides are TGTGCCAGCAGTTTACAGGACCCCGGGCACAATGAGCAGTTCTTC. Its translation is CASSLQDPGHNEQFF.

In regard to this clonotype: A much larger clone lies one base from this, so it may be a read error. The V and J genes are TRBV19 and TRBJ2-7, with TRBD2 identical over 10 bases. Germline V lookup: CDR1 LNHDA, CDR2 SQIVND (reference sequence). This CDR3 contains 15 residues. The CDR3 nucleotides read TGTGCCAGTAGTATACTAGCGGGAGCGAACTACAAGCAGTACTTC. Translating gives CASSILAGANYKQYF.

Regarding this clonotype: This clone may be a read error of a much larger clone one base away. J is TRBJ2-5 and V is TRBV12-3 or TRBV12-4, with 7 bases aligning to TRBD1. V gave up 6 bases and J gave up 4 bases; unmatched junction bases: 8. This CDR3 has 14 amino acids. The CDR3 region has the DNA TGTGCCAGCAGCCTAGGACAGGTCCTAGAGACCCAGTACTTC. Translated: CASSLGQVLETQYF.